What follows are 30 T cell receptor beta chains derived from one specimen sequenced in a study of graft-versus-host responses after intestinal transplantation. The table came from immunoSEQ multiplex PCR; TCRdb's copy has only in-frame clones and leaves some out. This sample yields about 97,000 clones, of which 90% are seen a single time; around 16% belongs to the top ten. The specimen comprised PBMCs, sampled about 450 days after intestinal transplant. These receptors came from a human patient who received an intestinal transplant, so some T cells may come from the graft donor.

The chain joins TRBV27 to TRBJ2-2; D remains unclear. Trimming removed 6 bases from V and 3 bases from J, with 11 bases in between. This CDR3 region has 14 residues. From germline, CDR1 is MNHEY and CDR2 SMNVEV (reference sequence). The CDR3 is CASSNRTHTGELFF. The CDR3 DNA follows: TGTGCCAGCAGCAACCGGACCCACACCGGGGAGCTGTTTTTT.

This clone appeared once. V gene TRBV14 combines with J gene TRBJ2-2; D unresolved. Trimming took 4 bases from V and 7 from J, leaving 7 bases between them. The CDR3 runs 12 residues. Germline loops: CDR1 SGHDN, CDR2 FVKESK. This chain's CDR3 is CASSPPGGELFF. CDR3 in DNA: TGTGCCAGCAGCCCCCCGGGCGGGGAGCTGTTTTTT.

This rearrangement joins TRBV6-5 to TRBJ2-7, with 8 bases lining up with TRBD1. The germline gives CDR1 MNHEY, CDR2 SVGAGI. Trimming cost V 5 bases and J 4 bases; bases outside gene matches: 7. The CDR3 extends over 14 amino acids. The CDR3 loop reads CASSPHRGWYEQYF. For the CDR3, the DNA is TGTGCCAGCAGTCCGCACAGGGGGTGGTACGAGCAGTACTTC.

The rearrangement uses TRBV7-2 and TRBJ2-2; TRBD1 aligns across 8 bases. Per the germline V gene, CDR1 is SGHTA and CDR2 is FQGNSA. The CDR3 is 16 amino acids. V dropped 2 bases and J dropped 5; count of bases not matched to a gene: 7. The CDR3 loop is CASSLRQGARTGELFF. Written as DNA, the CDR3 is TGTGCCAGCAGCTTAAGGCAGGGGGCGAGAACCGGGGAGCTGTTTTTT.

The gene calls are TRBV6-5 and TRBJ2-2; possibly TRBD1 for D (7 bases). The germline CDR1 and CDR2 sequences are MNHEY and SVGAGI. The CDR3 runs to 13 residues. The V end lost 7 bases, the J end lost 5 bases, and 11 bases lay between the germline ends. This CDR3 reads CASIPGGTGELFF. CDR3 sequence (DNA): TGTGCCAGCATTCCAGGGGGGACCGGGGAGCTGTTTTTT.

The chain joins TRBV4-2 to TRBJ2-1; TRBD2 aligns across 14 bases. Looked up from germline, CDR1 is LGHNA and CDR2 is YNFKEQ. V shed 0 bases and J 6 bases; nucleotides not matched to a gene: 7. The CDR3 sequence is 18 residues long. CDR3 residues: CASSQDRTGLAGANEQFF. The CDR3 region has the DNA TGTGCCAGCAGCCAAGACCGGACGGGACTAGCGGGGGCCAATGAGCAGTTCTTC.

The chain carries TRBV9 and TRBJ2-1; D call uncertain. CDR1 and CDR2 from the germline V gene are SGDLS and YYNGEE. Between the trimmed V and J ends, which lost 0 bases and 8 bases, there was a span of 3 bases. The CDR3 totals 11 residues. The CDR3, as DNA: TGTGCCAGCAGCGTAGGGGATGAGCAGTTCTTC. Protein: CASSVGDEQFF.

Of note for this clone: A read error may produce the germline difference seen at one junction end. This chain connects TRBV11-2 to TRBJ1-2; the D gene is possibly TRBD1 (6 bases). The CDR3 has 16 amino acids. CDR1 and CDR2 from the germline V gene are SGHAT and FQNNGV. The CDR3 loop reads CASSLTLGVGTYVYTF. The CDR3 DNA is TGTGCCAGCAGCCTCACTCTCGGGGTGGGGACATATGTCTACACCTTC.

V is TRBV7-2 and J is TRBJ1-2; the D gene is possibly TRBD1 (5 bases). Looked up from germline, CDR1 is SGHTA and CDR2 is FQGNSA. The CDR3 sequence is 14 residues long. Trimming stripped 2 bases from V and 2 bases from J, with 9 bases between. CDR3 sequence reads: CASSLFGDNYGYTF. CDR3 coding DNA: TGTGCCAGCAGCTTATTCGGGGACAACTATGGCTACACCTTC.

The CDR3 loop reads CASSQDSAGTYQPQHF. The CDR3 coding sequence is TGCGCCAGCAGCCAAGATTCCGCAGGGACTTATCAGCCCCAGCATTTT. The chain employs TRBV4-1 and TRBJ1-5, with D possibly being TRBD1 (5 bases). From germline, CDR1 is MGHRA and CDR2 YSYEKL. V lost 0 bases, J lost 5 bases, and 14 bases lay in between. The CDR3 extends over 16 amino acids.

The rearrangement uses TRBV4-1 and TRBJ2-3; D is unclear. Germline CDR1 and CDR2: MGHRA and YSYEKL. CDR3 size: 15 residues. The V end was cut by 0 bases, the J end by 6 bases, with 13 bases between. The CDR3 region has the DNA TGCGCCAGCAGCCAAGAGTCCGGTAGAACGGATACGCAGTATTTT. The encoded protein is CASSQESGRTDTQYF.

Written as DNA, the CDR3 is TGTGCCAGCAGCTTAGGACCAGGGAGCTCCTACGAGCAGTACTTC. This sequence encodes CASSLGPGSSYEQYF. The chain joins TRBV7-6 to TRBJ2-7; D tentatively reads TRBD1 or TRBD2 (5 bases each). The germline V and J ends were trimmed by 1 base and 0 bases, with 10 bases remaining between them. The germline V gene has CDR1 SGHVS and CDR2 FNYEAQ. CDR3 length equals 15 residues.

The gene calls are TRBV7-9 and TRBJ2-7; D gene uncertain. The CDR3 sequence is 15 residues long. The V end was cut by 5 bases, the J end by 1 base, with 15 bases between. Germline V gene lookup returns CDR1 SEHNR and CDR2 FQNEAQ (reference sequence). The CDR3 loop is CASSPGLGNSYEQYF. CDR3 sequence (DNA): TGTGCCAGCAGCCCCGGCCTGGGAAATTCCTACGAGCAGTACTTC.

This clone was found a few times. Written as DNA, the CDR3 is TGTGCCAGCAACCATCTTAACGGGACAGGGGATAATTCACCCCTCCACTTT. It encodes CASNHLNGTGDNSPLHF. The V call is TRBV21-1, the J call TRBJ1-6; TRBD1 is the table's D call, not checked against the DNA. TRBV21-1 is assigned pseudogene status. This CDR3 region has 17 residues.

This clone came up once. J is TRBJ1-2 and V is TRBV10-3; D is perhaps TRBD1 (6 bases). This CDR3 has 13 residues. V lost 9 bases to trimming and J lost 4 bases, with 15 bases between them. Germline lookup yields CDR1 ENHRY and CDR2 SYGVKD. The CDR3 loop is CAILQGNAYGYTF. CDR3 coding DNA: TGTGCCATTCTACAGGGAAACGCCTATGGCTACACCTTC.

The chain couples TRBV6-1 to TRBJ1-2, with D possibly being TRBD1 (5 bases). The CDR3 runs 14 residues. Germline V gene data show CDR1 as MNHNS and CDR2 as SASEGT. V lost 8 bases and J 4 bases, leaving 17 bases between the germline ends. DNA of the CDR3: TGTGCCAGCTTAGGCGGGGCAGCTTCCTATGGCTACACCTTC. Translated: CASLGGAASYGYTF.

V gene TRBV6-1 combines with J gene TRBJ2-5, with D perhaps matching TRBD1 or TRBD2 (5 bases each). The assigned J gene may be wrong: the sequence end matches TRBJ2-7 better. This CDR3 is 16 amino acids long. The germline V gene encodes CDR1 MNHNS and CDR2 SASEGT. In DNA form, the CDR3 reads TGTGCCAGCAGTGCCCTACCCGGGCCGGGGCCTTACGAGCAGTACTTC. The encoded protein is CASSALPGPGPYEQYF.

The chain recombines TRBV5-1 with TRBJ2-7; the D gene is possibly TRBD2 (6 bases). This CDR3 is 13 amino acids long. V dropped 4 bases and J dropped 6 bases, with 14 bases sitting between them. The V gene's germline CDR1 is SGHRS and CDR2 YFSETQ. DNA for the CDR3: TGCGCCAGCAGCCTAACTAGCTCGGGCGAGCAGTACTTC. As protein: CASSLTSSGEQYF.

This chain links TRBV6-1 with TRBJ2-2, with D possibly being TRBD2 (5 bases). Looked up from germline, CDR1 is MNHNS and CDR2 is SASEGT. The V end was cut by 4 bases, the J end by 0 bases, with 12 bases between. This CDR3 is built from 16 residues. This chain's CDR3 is CASSVQTAANTGELFF. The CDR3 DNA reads TGTGCCAGCAGTGTCCAAACAGCGGCGAACACCGGGGAGCTGTTTTTT.

The CDR3 loop reads CASSRGQGAGNTIYF. As DNA, the CDR3 is TGTGCCAGCAGTCGGGGACAGGGGGCTGGAAACACCATATATTTT. The gene calls are TRBV6-5 and TRBJ1-3; TRBD1 matches 11 bases. CDR3 size: 15 residues. CDR1 and CDR2 (germline): MNHEY, SVGAGI. With 5 bases clipped from V and 2 bases from J, the junction kept 2 bases outside the gene matches.

CDR3 sequence (DNA): TGTGCCAGCAGCCTTGGCGGACCGACGTGGACTGAAGCTTTCTTT. This gives the protein CASSLGGPTWTEAFF. This chain uses TRBV2 with TRBJ1-1, with D hard to call. CDR3 size: 15 residues. CDR1 SNHLY and CDR2 FYNNEI come from the germline V gene. Trimming cost V 6 bases and J 5 bases, with 19 bases left between them.

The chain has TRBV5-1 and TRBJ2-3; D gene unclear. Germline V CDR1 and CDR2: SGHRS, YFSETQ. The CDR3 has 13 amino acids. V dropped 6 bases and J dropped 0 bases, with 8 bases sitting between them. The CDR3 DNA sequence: TGCGCCAGCAACGGACCTAGCACAGATACGCAGTATTTT. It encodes CASNGPSTDTQYF.

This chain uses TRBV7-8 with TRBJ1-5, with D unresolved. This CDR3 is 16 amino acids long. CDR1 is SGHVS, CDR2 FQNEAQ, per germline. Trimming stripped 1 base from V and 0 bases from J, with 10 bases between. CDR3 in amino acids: CASSLVGRVSNQPQHF. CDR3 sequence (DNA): TGTGCCAGCAGCTTAGTCGGCAGAGTTAGCAATCAGCCCCAGCATTTT.

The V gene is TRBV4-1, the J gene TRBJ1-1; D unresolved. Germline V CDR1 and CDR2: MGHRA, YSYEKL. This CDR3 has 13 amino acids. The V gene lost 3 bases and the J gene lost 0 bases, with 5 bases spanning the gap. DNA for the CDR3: TGCGCCAGCAGCCAGCCCATGAACACTGAAGCTTTCTTT. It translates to CASSQPMNTEAFF.

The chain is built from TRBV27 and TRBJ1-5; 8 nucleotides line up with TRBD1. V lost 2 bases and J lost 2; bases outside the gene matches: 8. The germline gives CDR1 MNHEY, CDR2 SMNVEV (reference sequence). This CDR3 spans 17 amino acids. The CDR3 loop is CASSLRRTGLGNQPQHF. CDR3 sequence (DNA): TGTGCCAGCAGTTTAAGGAGGACAGGGCTGGGCAATCAGCCCCAGCATTTT.

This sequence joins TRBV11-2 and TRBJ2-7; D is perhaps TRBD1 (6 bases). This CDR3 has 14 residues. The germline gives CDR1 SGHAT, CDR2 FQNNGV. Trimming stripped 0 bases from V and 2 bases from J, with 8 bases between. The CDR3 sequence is CASSLDPGAYEQYF. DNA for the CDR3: TGTGCCAGCAGCTTAGATCCAGGGGCCTACGAGCAGTACTTC.

The CDR3 here is CASSPGLGGEQFF. The CDR3 nucleotides read TGTGCCAGCAGTCCGGGACTAGGGGGTGAGCAGTTCTTC. This rearrangement joins TRBV2 to TRBJ2-1; 8 nucleotides match TRBD2. V lost 5 bases, J lost 9 bases, and 6 bases stayed unmatched. CDR1 and CDR2 (germline): SNHLY, FYNNEI. The CDR3 contains 13 residues.

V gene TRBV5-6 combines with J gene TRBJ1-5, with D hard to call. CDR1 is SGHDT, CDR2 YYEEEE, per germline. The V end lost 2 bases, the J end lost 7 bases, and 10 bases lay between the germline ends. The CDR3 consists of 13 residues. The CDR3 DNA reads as TGTGCCAGCAGCTTCGCGGGAAGCCAGCCCCAGCATTTT. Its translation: CASSFAGSQPQHF.

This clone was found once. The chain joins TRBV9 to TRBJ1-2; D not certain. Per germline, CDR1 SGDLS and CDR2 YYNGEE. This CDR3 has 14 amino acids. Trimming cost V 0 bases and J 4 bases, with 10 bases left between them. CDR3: CASSVDGQSYGYTF. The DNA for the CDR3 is TGTGCCAGCAGCGTAGACGGGCAGAGCTATGGCTACACCTTC.

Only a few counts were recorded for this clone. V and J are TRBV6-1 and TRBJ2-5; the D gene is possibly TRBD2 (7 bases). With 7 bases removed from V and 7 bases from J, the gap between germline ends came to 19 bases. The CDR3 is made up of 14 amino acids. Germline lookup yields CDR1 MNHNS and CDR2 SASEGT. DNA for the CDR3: TGTGCCAGCAAGGACAGCCATGGGGGGGGGACCCAGTACTTC. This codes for CASKDSHGGGTQYF.